One T cell receptor (beta chain) is described in this entry. Its antigen is not known. Repertoires were generated with immunoSEQ multiplex PCR, while TCRdb's copy carries only in-frame clones and drops some. The repertoire consists of over a million clones, with 98% occurring once and the leading ten covering 0.3% to 0.45%. The sample is drawn from a study of shared clonotypes between healthy human individuals. Findings and caveats of the study: Represented diversity (both genetic and exposure-history) was limited by the small number of donors.

Donors had no recently reported acute infections or vaccinations and were HIV-negative. The donors were all Caucasian adults (living in Nashville, Tennessee). The CDR3 has 19 residues. V was pared by 0 bases and J by 0 bases, with 7 bases of the junction left unmatched. Germline assignment: CDR1 SGHKS and CDR2 YYEKEE (reference sequence). The chain links TRBV5-5 to TRBJ2-6; TRBD1 agrees at 9 bases. Sequencing used naive CD4+ T cells sorted from blood. Subset given: CD45RA+ positively selected. The sequence was obtained from a man younger than 40 in good health. In DNA form, the CDR3 reads TGTGCCAGCAGCTTGGTGGGGACAGGGACCCTCTCTGGGGCCAACGTCCTGACTTTC. Protein: CASSLVGTGTLSGANVLTF.